Following are 19 T cell receptor beta chains from one sample sequenced in a study of CD8 T cells in ankylosing spondylitis. MiXCR, run by TCRdb on the 5' RACE reads, gives a single entry per CDR3 protein. The sample lists 210,000 or so distinct CDR3 sequences; less than 9.5% were seen once. The sequenced sample was blood, either unsorted or a sorted T cell fraction (not recorded which). The receptors originated from a female donor with ankylosing spondylitis or in good health (not recorded which).

There are many counts of this clonotype. The chain couples TRBV7-2 to TRBJ2-7; 7 nucleotides align to TRBD2. Per germline, CDR1 SGHTA and CDR2 FQGNSA. The CDR3 is 15 amino acids. The trim removed 5 bases at V and 4 bases at J, leaving 11 bases unmatched. CDR3 region: CASSPASGIIYEQYF. The CDR3 bases are TGTGCCAGCAGCCCCGCCAGCGGGATAATTTACGAGCAGTACTTC.

This clonotype came up many times. The genes are TRBV29-1 and TRBJ2-5; 7 bases map to TRBD1. CDR1 and CDR2 from the germline V gene are SQVTM and ANQGSEA. This CDR3 is built from 13 residues. V was clipped by 0 bases and J by 4 bases; unmatched bases: 2. CDR3 residues: CSVEEGTAETQYF. The CDR3 DNA is TGCAGCGTTGAAGAAGGGACAGCAGAGACCCAGTACTTC. The entire variable domain, with the rest obtained from reference TRBV29-1 and TRBJ2-5, is as follows: SAVISQKPSRDICQRGTSLTIQCQVDSQVTMMFWYRQQPGQSLTLIATANQGSEATYESGFVIDKFPISRPNLTFSTLTVSNMSPEDSSIYLCSVEEGTAETQYFGPGTRLLVL.

The V gene is TRBV7-9, the J gene TRBJ2-3; D gene unclear. Germline CDR1 is SEHNR and CDR2 is FQNEAQ (reference sequence). The CDR3 extends over 13 amino acids. V was clipped by 6 bases and J by 1 base, with 8 bases between them. The CDR3 protein is CASRMFGTDTQYF. DNA of the CDR3: TGTGCCAGCAGAATGTTCGGCACAGATACGCAGTATTTT.

This clonotype was counted at least ten times. The V and J genes are TRBV7-9 and TRBJ1-1; D is unresolved. CDR3 length: 13 residues. The V gene lost 5 bases and the J gene lost 2 bases, with 9 bases spanning the gap. Germline-derived CDR1 and CDR2 are SEHNR and FQNEAQ (reference sequence). The CDR3 loop reads CASSVGPNTEAFF. CDR3 sequence (DNA): TGTGCCAGCAGCGTCGGGCCTAACACTGAAGCTTTCTTT.

The chain recombines TRBV14 with TRBJ2-1, with TRBD2 as a possible D gene (5 bases). Germline-derived CDR1 and CDR2 are SGHDN and FVKESK. Trimming left V 1 base short and J 5 bases short, with 15 bases between. CDR3 size: 16 residues. The CDR3 nucleotides read TGTGCCAGCAGCCAAGTGAGGCGGGCACTAAACAATGAGCAGTTCTTC. This gives the protein CASSQVRRALNNEQFF.

This clonotype was seen at least ten times. This sequence joins TRBV4-3 and TRBJ2-3, with 12 bases matching TRBD2. The germline V gene encodes CDR1 LGHNA and CDR2 YSLEER. The CDR3 is 16 amino acids. The V segment lost 0 bases and the J segment 3 bases; nucleotides outside the gene matches: 1. The CDR3: CASSQDLAGGTDTQYF. The CDR3 nucleotides are TGCGCCAGCAGCCAAGACCTAGCGGGGGGGACAGATACGCAGTATTTT.

This clonotype was recorded at least ten times. The CDR3 is CASSPGGAGNTIYF. The CDR3 bases are TGTGCCAGCAGTCCAGGGGGCGCGGGGAACACCATATATTTT. V gene TRBV28 combines with J gene TRBJ1-3, with 8 bases identical to TRBD1. Germline lookup yields CDR1 MDHEN and CDR2 SYDVKM. The CDR3 has 14 residues. Unmatched junction bases numbered 7, after V lost 5 bases and J lost 7 bases.

V usage is TRBV5-4 and J usage is TRBJ2-1; 10 nucleotides agree with TRBD2. Trimming at V came to 4 bases and at J to 5 bases, leaving 12 bases not matched to a gene. This CDR3 is built from 17 residues. CDR1 is SGHNT and CDR2 is YYREEE in the germline V gene (reference sequence). CDR3 nucleotide sequence: TGTGCCAGCAGCGCCGGACTAGCGGCGGCGTCCCACAATGAGCAGTTCTTC. It translates to CASSAGLAAASHNEQFF.

This clonotype was observed many times. This sequence joins TRBV29-1 and TRBJ1-1; D perhaps matches TRBD1 (5 bases). With 7 bases removed from V and 4 bases from J, the gap between germline ends came to 10 bases. Germline V gives CDR1 SQVTM, CDR2 ANQGSEA. This CDR3 region has 11 residues. The CDR3 nucleotides are TGCAGCGCTCATAGGGGCACTGAAGCTTTCTTT. Its translation: CSAHRGTEAFF. Full variable domain (remainder filled in from reference TRBV29-1 and TRBJ1-1): SAVISQKPSRDICQRGTSLTIQCQVDSQVTMMFWYRQQPGQSLTLIATANQGSEATYESGFVIDKFPISRPNLTFSTLTVSNMSPEDSSIYLCSAHRGTEAFFGQGTRLTVV.

This clonotype has only a few counts. This chain joins TRBV7-2 and TRBJ2-5; D is uncertain. V shed 8 bases and J shed 5 bases, with 18 bases lying between them. The CDR3 is 14 amino acids. CDR1 and CDR2 (germline): SGHTA, FQGNSA. This CDR3 reads CASAERLGLETQYF. The CDR3 DNA follows: TGTGCCAGCGCAGAGCGATTGGGCTTGGAGACCCAGTACTTC.

This clonotype was picked up a small number of times. This chain connects TRBV7-8 to TRBJ2-6; no clear D gene. The CDR3 spans 16 residues. The V end was cut by 5 bases, the J end by 0 bases, with 11 bases between. The germline CDR1 and CDR2 sequences are SGHVS and FQNEAQ. The CDR3 coding sequence is TGTGCCAGCAGCCCTAGACGGAGCTCTGGGGCCAACGTCCTGACTTTC. Protein product: CASSPRRSSGANVLTF. The full variable domain, its missing parts supplied by reference TRBV7-8 and TRBJ2-6, is GAGVSQSPRYKVAKRGQDVALRCDPISGHVSLFWYQQALGQGPEFLTYFQNEAQLDKSGLPSDRFFAERPEGSVSTLKIQRTQQEDSAVYLCASSPRRSSGANVLTFGAGSRLTVL.

There are a few counts of this clonotype. J is TRBJ2-3 and V is TRBV20-1; no clear D. Trimming removed 7 bases at V and 6 bases at J, with 11 bases between. The CDR3 runs 11 residues. Germline V gene lookup returns CDR1 DFQATT and CDR2 SNEGSKA (reference sequence). Written as DNA, the CDR3 is TGCAGTGAAAAAAACGGGGATACGCAGTATTTT. Translation: CSEKNGDTQYF.

In this sample, this clonotype turned up a few times. The V call is TRBV20-1, the J call TRBJ1-2; 7 bases map to TRBD1. CDR3 size: 15 residues. Germline CDR1 reads DFQATT; CDR2 reads SNEGSKA (reference sequence). V lost 2 bases to trimming and J lost 0 bases; unmatched junction nucleotides: 6. The DNA of the CDR3 is TGCAGTGCTAGACCCCCGGGACAGCCTAACTATGGCTACACCTTC. Protein product: CSARPPGQPNYGYTF.

At least ten counts were recorded for this clonotype. This chain connects TRBV4-3 to TRBJ1-5; D not resolved. V was shortened by 1 base and J by 4 bases, with 17 bases between the two germline ends. The germline V gene has CDR1 LGHNA and CDR2 YSLEER. The length of the CDR3 is 17 residues. Here the CDR3 DNA reads TGCGCCAGCAGCCAAGTTTGGGAGGGAGATGGGAATCAGCCCCAGCATTTT. It is translated as CASSQVWEGDGNQPQHF.

This clonotype was recorded many times. The junction departs from the called germline gene at one end, perhaps through a read error. This sequence joins TRBV7-2 and TRBJ1-1, with a tentative D call TRBD1 (5 bases). The germline gives CDR1 SGHTA, CDR2 FQGNSA. The CDR3 runs 13 residues. The CDR3 sequence is CASSLLGGTEAFF. CDR3 in DNA: TGCGCCAGCAGCTTGCTGGGGGGCACTGAAGCTTTCTTT.

This clonotype was detected many times. This sequence joins TRBV20-1 and TRBJ1-1, with TRBD1 matching over 10 bases. Germline CDR1 and CDR2: DFQATT and SNEGSKA (reference sequence). The CDR3 is made up of 13 amino acids. J gave up 6 bases and V 3 bases, and 4 bases lay outside the gene matches. The CDR3 sequence is CSARTGGLAEAFF. The CDR3 DNA reads TGCAGTGCTAGGACAGGGGGCCTGGCTGAAGCTTTCTTT.

Only a few counts were recorded for this clonotype. CDR3 protein: CSARPSYGELFF. The CDR3 DNA follows: TGCAGTGCTAGGCCCTCATATGGGGAGCTGTTTTTT. J is TRBJ2-2 and V is TRBV20-1, with D unclear. In germline, CDR1 is DFQATT, CDR2 SNEGSKA (reference sequence). This CDR3 comprises 12 residues. Trimming cost V 3 bases and J 8 bases, with 10 bases left between them.

This clonotype was seen more than once but under ten times. The V and J genes are TRBV23-1 and TRBJ2-1, with TRBD1 matching over 9 bases. Being an ORF, TRBV23-1 has a function that is uncertain. J was trimmed by 5 bases and V by 0 bases; bases with no gene match: 5. The CDR3 has 16 residues. CDR3 residues: CASSQSGDRVHNEQFF. DNA of the CDR3: TGCGCCAGCAGTCAATCTGGGGACAGGGTCCACAATGAGCAGTTCTTC.

There are many counts of this clonotype. The genes are TRBV6-1 and TRBJ2-4, with a tentative D call TRBD2 (6 bases). V was trimmed by 6 bases and J by 2 bases, leaving 26 bases between them. This CDR3 is 19 amino acids long. CDR1 MNHNS and CDR2 SASEGT come from the germline V gene. CDR3 loop: CASSDLGTGADRSKNIQYF. The CDR3 DNA follows: TGTGCCAGCAGCGATTTAGGGACTGGGGCGGATAGATCCAAAAACATTCAGTACTTC.